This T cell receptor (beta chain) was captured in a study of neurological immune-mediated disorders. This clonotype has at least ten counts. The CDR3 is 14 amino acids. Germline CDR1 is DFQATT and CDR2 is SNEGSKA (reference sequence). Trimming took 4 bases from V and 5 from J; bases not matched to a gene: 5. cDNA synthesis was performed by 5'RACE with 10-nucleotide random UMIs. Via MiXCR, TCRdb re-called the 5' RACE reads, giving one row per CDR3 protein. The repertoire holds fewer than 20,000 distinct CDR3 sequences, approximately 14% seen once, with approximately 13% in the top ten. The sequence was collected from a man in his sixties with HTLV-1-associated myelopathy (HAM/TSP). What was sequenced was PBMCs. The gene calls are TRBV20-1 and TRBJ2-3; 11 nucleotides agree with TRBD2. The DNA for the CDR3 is TGCAGTGCTAAACCTAGCGGGGGGTTAGATACGCAGTATTTT. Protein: CSAKPSGGLDTQYF.